Each of the 21 T cell receptor beta chains below was sequenced from the same sample in a study of T cell responses to AZD1222 COVID-19 vaccine. Method: immunoSEQ multiplex PCR; TCRdb's copy keeps in-frame clones and lacks some. The data contain roughly 200,000 clones, approximately 93% of them singletons. Sequencing used peripheral blood, obtained 28 days after the second AZD1222 dose. The receptor set was obtained from an adult who received the AZD1222 COVID-19 vaccine.

About this clone itself: This may be a read error: a much more frequent sequence differs by one nucleotide. This sequence joins TRBV3-1 (or the pseudogene TRBV3-2) and TRBJ1-5; D is perhaps TRBD1 (5 bases). Trimming cost V 0 bases and J 2 bases, with 8 bases left between them. CDR3 length equals 15 residues. In germline, CDR1 is LGHDT, CDR2 YNNKEL (reference sequence). CDR3 coding DNA: TGTGCCAGCAGCCAAGAGGGAGGGGGCAATCAGCCCCAGCATTTT. Its translation is CASSQEGGGNQPQHF.

The chain recombines TRBV19 with TRBJ2-1, with no clear D. This CDR3 comprises 13 residues. V lost 4 bases to trimming and J lost 3 bases, with 7 bases between them. Germline values: CDR1 LNHDA, CDR2 SQIVND (reference sequence). The CDR3, as DNA: TGTGCCAGTAGTAAGGCCTACTACAATGAGCAGTTCTTC. As protein: CASSKAYYNEQFF.

The rearrangement uses TRBV7-2 and TRBJ2-7, with a tentative D call TRBD2 (6 bases). This CDR3 region has 17 residues. Germline-derived CDR1 and CDR2 are SGHTA and FQGNSA. Trimming took off 2 bases at V and 1 base at J, with 18 bases between the two ends. The CDR3 is CASSLTRPGTRSYEQYF. CDR3 DNA sequence: TGTGCCAGCAGCTTAACGAGGCCCGGGACTCGATCCTACGAGCAGTACTTC.

The chain joins TRBV2 to TRBJ1-5, with D unresolved. CDR3 size: 15 residues. Trimming took off 6 bases at V and 5 bases at J, with 17 bases between the two ends. Germline CDR1 reads SNHLY; CDR2 reads FYNNEI. The CDR3 loop reads CASSRLTTGDQPQHF. The CDR3 DNA reads as TGTGCCAGCAGCCGCTTAACGACGGGAGATCAGCCCCAGCATTTT.

The rearrangement uses TRBV9 and TRBJ2-3; TRBD1 aligns across 10 bases. Per germline, CDR1 SGDLS and CDR2 YYNGEE. The J segment lost 2 bases and the V segment lost 4 bases, leaving 4 bases of the junction unmatched. There are 15 residues in the CDR3. Here the CDR3 DNA reads TGTGCCAGCAGCCTAGACAGGGGGCCCACAGATACGCAGTATTTT. This encodes CASSLDRGPTDTQYF.

DNA for the CDR3: TGTGCCAGCAGCTTAGAACGGGTGGGTCTAGGACAGGGGCATGGCTACACCTTC. Translating gives CASSLERVGLGQGHGYTF. This rearrangement joins TRBV7-2 to TRBJ1-2; 9 nucleotides line up with TRBD1. The CDR3 contains 18 residues. The germline V gene encodes CDR1 SGHTA and CDR2 FQGNSA. V was clipped by 1 base and J by 6 bases; unmatched bases: 15.

This clone has just a few counts. The rearrangement uses TRBV27 and TRBJ2-2; no clear D gene. Germline loops: CDR1 MNHEY, CDR2 SMNVEV (reference sequence). The CDR3 length is 14 residues. The V end was cut by 2 bases, the J end by 2 bases, with 6 bases between. CDR3: CASSLDTNTGELFF. CDR3 DNA sequence: TGTGCCAGCAGTTTAGACACAAACACCGGGGAGCTGTTTTTT.

The V call is TRBV5-6, the J call TRBJ1-2; TRBD1 aligns across 12 bases. CDR3 length equals 16 residues. V lost 1 base, J lost 4 bases, and 5 bases stayed unmatched. The germline V gene has CDR1 SGHDT and CDR2 YYEEEE. The CDR3 here is CASSLTGTGGIYGYTF. The CDR3 DNA follows: TGTGCCAGCAGCTTGACCGGGACAGGGGGCATCTATGGCTACACCTTC.

This chain joins TRBV6-6 and TRBJ1-5, with a possible D match to TRBD1 (5 bases). CDR3 length equals 15 residues. V was cut by 5 bases and J by 3 bases, with 14 bases left in between. In germline, CDR1 is MNHNY, CDR2 SVGAGI (reference sequence). CDR3 region: CASSRRGGNNQPQHF. CDR3 DNA: TGTGCCAGCAGTCGACGGGGGGGAAACAATCAGCCCCAGCATTTT.

V is TRBV30 and J is TRBJ2-7, with D unresolved. Trimming cost V 4 bases and J 10 bases, with 17 bases left between them. The V gene's germline CDR1 is GTSNPN and CDR2 SVGIG (reference sequence). The CDR3 sequence is 12 residues long. This CDR3 is CAWNAYKAEQYF. The CDR3 DNA is TGTGCCTGGAATGCCTATAAGGCGGAACAGTACTTC.

V usage is TRBV7-9 and J usage is TRBJ1-1; 9 nucleotides line up with TRBD1. This CDR3 region has 12 residues. CDR1 SEHNR and CDR2 FQNEAQ come from the germline V gene (reference sequence). V gave up 5 bases and J gave up 11 bases; unmatched junction bases: 6. CDR3: CASSLQGARAFF. CDR3 nucleotides: TGTGCCAGCAGCCTACAGGGGGCGAGGGCTTTCTTT.

This rearrangement joins TRBV30 to TRBJ2-7, with TRBD2 identical over 11 bases. This CDR3 contains 13 residues. Looked up from germline, CDR1 is GTSNPN and CDR2 is SVGIG (reference sequence). With 0 bases clipped from V and 5 bases from J, the junction kept 0 bases outside the gene matches. CDR3 in amino acids: CAWSVLAGDEQYF. The CDR3 DNA sequence: TGTGCCTGGAGTGTACTAGCGGGAGACGAGCAGTACTTC.

The sample holds a few counts of this clone. The chain recombines TRBV27 with TRBJ2-2; tentatively, D is TRBD1 or TRBD2 (6 bases each). The CDR3 is 19 residues long. Germline CDR1 is MNHEY and CDR2 is SMNVEV (reference sequence). The ends were cut back, 7 bases at V and 0 bases at J, with 24 bases in the middle. The CDR3 nucleotides read TGTGCCAGCAATACAAATCGAGGGGGGCGGGTCGCGAACACCGGGGAGCTGTTTTTT. It codes for CASNTNRGGRVANTGELFF.

The rearrangement uses TRBV29-1 and TRBJ1-2; 7 bases fit TRBD1. V lost 7 bases and J lost 0; bases outside the gene matches: 2. Germline CDR1 is SQVTM and CDR2 is ANQGSEA. CDR3 size: 12 residues. The CDR3 sequence: CSADRANYGYTF. CDR3 nucleotides: TGCAGCGCCGACAGGGCTAACTATGGCTACACCTTC.

V gene TRBV18 combines with J gene TRBJ1-5; maybe TRBD1 (5 bases). Between the trimmed V and J ends, which lost 5 bases and 3 bases, there was a span of 14 bases. In germline, CDR1 is KGHSH, CDR2 LQKENI. The CDR3 is 15 amino acids. The CDR3 region has the DNA TGTGCCAGCTCAGGAACTGACAGACTCAATCAGCCCCAGCATTTT. Its translation: CASSGTDRLNQPQHF.

The chain joins TRBV3-1 (or the pseudogene TRBV3-2) to TRBJ2-5, with D possibly TRBD2 on 6 matching bases. Per the germline V gene, CDR1 is LGHDT and CDR2 is YNNKEL (reference sequence). The CDR3 is made up of 12 amino acids. V was cut by 1 base and J by 7 bases, with 7 bases left in between. The CDR3: CASSQVGGTQYF. In DNA, the CDR3 is TGTGCCAGCAGCCAAGTGGGAGGGACCCAGTACTTC.

The V and J genes are TRBV29-1 and TRBJ2-1; 8 bases agree with TRBD1. This CDR3 has 16 amino acids. The V and J ends lost 4 bases and 3 bases, in that order; junction bases with no gene match: 11. Germline V gives CDR1 SQVTM, CDR2 ANQGSEA. As DNA, the CDR3 is TGCAGCGTTGGCCCCCGGACAGGGAGCTACTACAATGAGCAGTTCTTC. Residues: CSVGPRTGSYYNEQFF.

The genes are TRBV12-3 or TRBV12-4 and TRBJ1-1, with 7 bases matching TRBD1. The CDR3 length is 13 residues. With V trimmed by 5 bases and J by 6 bases, 6 bases remained unmatched. The CDR3 nucleotides are TGTGCCAGCAGTCACTCGGACAGGTCTGAAGCTTTCTTT. Protein: CASSHSDRSEAFF.

This rearrangement joins TRBV6-2 or TRBV6-3 to TRBJ2-4; 7 bases line up with TRBD1. This CDR3 contains 15 residues. J lost 0 bases, V lost 2 bases, and 1 base had no gene match. Germline CDR1 and CDR2: MNHEY and SVGEGT. For the CDR3, the DNA is TGTGCCAGCAGTTACAGACAGGGAGCCAAAAACATTCAGTACTTC. This codes for CASSYRQGAKNIQYF.

The rearrangement links TRBV4-3 to TRBJ2-2; D possibly corresponds to TRBD1 (5 bases). Germline V gene data show CDR1 as LGHNA and CDR2 as YSLEER. The CDR3 runs 15 residues. The V end lost 0 bases, the J end lost 6 bases, and 11 bases lay between the germline ends. The CDR3, as DNA: TGCGCCAGCAGCCAAGATTCAGGGTACCCCGGGGAGCTGTTTTTT. Amino acids: CASSQDSGYPGELFF.

The genes are TRBV6-2 or TRBV6-3 and TRBJ2-7; D gene uncertain. Germline V lookup: CDR1 MNHEY, CDR2 SVGEGT. Trimming took 6 bases from V and 3 from J, leaving 9 bases between them. This CDR3 has 12 residues. The CDR3 DNA follows: TGTGCCAGCAGCGCCGTTGTCTACGAGCAGTACTTC. It encodes CASSAVVYEQYF.